Shown below are 5 T cell receptor beta chains from a single sample sequenced in a study of cytomegalovirus exposure and HLA in healthy donors. The PCR contained 60 Vbeta and 13 Jbeta primers. The data were produced by immunoSEQ multiplex PCR, yet TCRdb's version contains in-frame clones alone and is incomplete. This table has fewer than 150,000 clones, roughly 80% appearing once. Sequencing input: PBMCs. The receptor source for this set is a man aged 35 to 55 in good health and CMV-seropositive.

The rearrangement joins TRBV6-5 to TRBJ2-4; no clear D gene. Germline V gene sequence: CDR1 MNHEY, CDR2 SVGAGI. The CDR3 totals 13 residues. Trimming shortened V by 0 bases and J by 8 bases, and 8 bases separated the two germline ends. CDR3 nucleotide sequence: TGTGCCAGCAGTTACTCCGAACGGGACATTCAGTACTTC. Translating it yields CASSYSERDIQYF.

The chain recombines TRBV19 with TRBJ2-7, with 11 bases lining up with TRBD1. Germline CDR1 reads LNHDA; CDR2 reads SQIVND (reference sequence). The CDR3 contains 13 residues. Losses at the gene ends were 5 bases for V and 7 bases for J; bases not matched to a gene: 4. The CDR3, as DNA: TGTGCCAGTAGTTCCGGGACAGGGGGAGAGCAGTACTTC. It translates to CASSSGTGGEQYF.

The gene calls are TRBV30 and TRBJ1-6; D is undetermined. The CDR3 runs 15 residues. Germline CDR1 GTSNPN, CDR2 SVGIG (reference sequence). V lost 4 bases to trimming and J lost 7 bases, with 17 bases between them. CDR3 nucleotide sequence: TGTGCCTGGACACGCTGGCTAGTCGGAAATTCACCCCTCCACTTT. Its translation is CAWTRWLVGNSPLHF. Combining the CDR3 with reference TRBV30 and TRBJ1-6 gives the whole variable domain SQTIHQWPATLVQPVGSPLSLECTVEGTSNPNLYWYRQAAGRGLQLLFYSVGIGQISSEVPQNLSASRPQDRQFILSSKKLLLSDSGFYLCAWTRWLVGNSPLHFGNGTRLTVT.

The V call is TRBV6-5, the J call TRBJ1-2; 7 bases fit TRBD1. Looked up from germline, CDR1 is MNHEY and CDR2 is SVGAGI. V was clipped by 5 bases and J by 4 bases; unmatched bases: 10. CDR3 length equals 15 residues. The CDR3 here is CASSPDRRLIYGYTF. The CDR3 DNA is TGTGCCAGCAGTCCGGACAGGCGGCTTATCTATGGCTACACCTTC.

This chain joins TRBV9 and TRBJ1-4; the match to TRBD1 covers 10 bases. This CDR3 comprises 16 residues. V was clipped by 4 bases and J by 7 bases; unmatched bases: 10. Germline lookup yields CDR1 SGDLS and CDR2 YYNGEE. CDR3 loop: CASSPRDRGQSEKLFF. Written as DNA, the CDR3 is TGTGCCAGCAGCCCCCGGGACAGGGGACAGTCTGAAAAACTGTTTTTT.